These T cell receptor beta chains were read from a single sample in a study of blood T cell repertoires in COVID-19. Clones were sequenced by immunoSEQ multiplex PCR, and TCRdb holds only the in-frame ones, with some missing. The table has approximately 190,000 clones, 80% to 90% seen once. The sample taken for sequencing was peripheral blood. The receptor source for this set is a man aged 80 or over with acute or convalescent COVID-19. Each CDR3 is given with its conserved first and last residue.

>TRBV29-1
CSVQNERGQGARGPLNTEAFF
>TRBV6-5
CASSWGLAENQETQYF
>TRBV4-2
CASSQEKWATGAKNIQYF
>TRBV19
CASTALGSGRSVNEQFF
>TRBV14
CASSEGVPNTEAFF
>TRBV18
CASSPLPGQGTTGELFF
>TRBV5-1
CASRIAGAEDTQYF
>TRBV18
CASSPQGLGSGANVLTF
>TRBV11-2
CASSDGGTGETQYF
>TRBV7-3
CASSLGLAGGGELFF
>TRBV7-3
CASSSQGTNTEAFF
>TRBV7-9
CASSLDRGKTGELFF
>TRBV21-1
CASSKDGGTSGLTVLGEQFF
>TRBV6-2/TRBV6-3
CASSYAPSGAKNIQYF
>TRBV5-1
CASKQGVTDTQYF
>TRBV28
CASSFATGSYEQYF
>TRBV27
CASSLSRRGGGYTF
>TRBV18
CASSRATGTTDTQYF
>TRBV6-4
CASSQREGLPNEQFF
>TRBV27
CASTKIQGSFYGYTF
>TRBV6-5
CASSLQGFYGYTF
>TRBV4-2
CASSQGSGTRQETQYF
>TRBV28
CASKQGGGYEQYF
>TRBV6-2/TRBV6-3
CASSQPWGGYEQYF
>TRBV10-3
CAIFSGSLYNEQFF
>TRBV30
CAWSEGVGRNQPQHF
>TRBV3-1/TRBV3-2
CASSQDYLGGYGYTF
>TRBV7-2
CASSLNPPGAGGGEQFF
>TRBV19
CASSILGQTNSPLHF
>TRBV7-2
CASSGPAGGNTGELFF
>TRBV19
CASSRSGSFSEQYF
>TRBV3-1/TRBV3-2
CASSPVMFYEQYF
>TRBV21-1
CASSKEWERRAEEAFF
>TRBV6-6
CASSSGAKNIQYF
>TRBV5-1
CASSLGSGPKVWQYF
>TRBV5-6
CASSLARGRYSNQPQHF
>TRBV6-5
CATTRRLDNEQFF
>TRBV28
CASSPAGSGSNEQFF
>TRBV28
CASRGQGPQPQHF
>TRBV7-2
CASSYRGSDTEAFF
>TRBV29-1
CSVGNPAGVAGELFF
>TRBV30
CAWSVLAGATGELFF
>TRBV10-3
CAISEPKDSTSYEQYF
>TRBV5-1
CASSLDDSYEQYF
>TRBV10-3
CAISEGLAGAEQFF
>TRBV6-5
CASTRLASGANVLTF
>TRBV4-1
CASSQPGLAKDTQYF
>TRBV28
CASSSPSAGGRYEQYF
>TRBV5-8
CASSSYMMGEQFF